This T cell receptor beta chain was sequenced for a study of post-analysis software for immune sequencing data (dated by TCRdb to between 2015 and 2016). For the wider study: Disease courses on record covered relapsing-remitting, secondary progressive and progressive-relapsing multiple sclerosis, though some patients had no subtype annotation. Patient repertoires were compared against roughly 11 previously published healthy control repertoires from donors aged roughly 6 to 28 years. A subset of samples was prepared in parallel using single-end sample barcoding, then pooled and co-amplified after Illumina adapter ligation. General study outcomes and caveats: Compared with controls, multiple sclerosis patients had significantly lower normalized Chao1 diversity, a finding suggesting substantial peripheral T-cell clonal expansion. Significantly higher frequencies in patients than in controls were found for roughly 5 TRBV segments, including TRBV5-6, TRBV5-1 and TRBV20-1. The control group was slightly older than the multiple sclerosis patient group. Strong co-clustering of samples prepared in the same batch was shown by direct clustering with F measure, prompting a batch-effect correction.

The V and J ends are trimmed by 4 bases and 4 bases, leaving 14 bases between them. Inclusive of the bounding cysteine and phenylalanine, the CDR3 is 15 residues long. The read is trimmed to its CDR3 DNA, 45 bases read in frame from base 1. This clonotype was counted only a few times. Its recognized antigen is unknown. Base qualities are not recorded, but no much larger clone differs from it by a single base. To demonstrate the VDJtools post-analysis software, TCR beta repertoires were profiled from the peripheral blood of more than ten young patients with multiple sclerosis. The multiple sclerosis patients were children and adolescents ranging in age from about 6 to 16 years. Receptor amplification or capture employed PCR. TCRdb lists the instrument as Illumina HiSeq 2500. To reduce PCR and sequencing biases, unique molecular identifiers were built into the TCR beta cDNA libraries. Roughly 0.5 million cDNA molecules were obtained per 1 to 10 million input T cells, so each molecule approximated one T cell. Patient libraries were prepared and sequenced with the same protocol used for the earlier healthy control dataset. Within a given batch, samples were prepared together, multiplexed and sequenced on the same HiSeq lane. The study's processing was this. Raw barcoded reads were processed with MIGEC, and single-read molecular identifier groups were discarded before consensus assembly and CDR3 extraction. Clonotype tables were post-analysed with VDJtools, and diversity was normalized by down-sampling all datasets to the smallest sample size. Repertoire overlap clustering matched CDR3 amino acid but not nucleotide sequences to correct batch-related cross-sample contamination. Clones were called with MiXCR by TCRdb after fastp trimmed the public reads at Q25, and only in-frame beta chains were retained. Rows merge per CDR3 protein into single entries with the most common DNA and genes. It is TCRdb's table, rather than the study itself, that gives the V and J calls and clone size. This sample gives hundreds of thousands of distinct CDR3 sequences in total; around 40% of them show up just once. The ten largest clones represent roughly 12% of the sample.

The sequence was obtained from a girl aged 5-17 years with multiple sclerosis. Material: blood. The rearranged segments are TRBV12-3 or TRBV12-4 and TRBJ1-5, with an unclear D gene assignment. The CDR3: CASSSVATRNQPQHF. In nucleotides, the sequence is TGTGCCAGCAGTTCTGTCGCCACCCGAAATCAGCCCCAGCATTTT.